One and the same sample provided the 26 T cell receptor beta chains below, sequenced in a study of blood T cell repertoires in COVID-19. Generated by immunoSEQ multiplex PCR, the TCRdb table keeps only in-frame clones and is missing some. Among roughly 380,000 clones listed, over 75% were seen once. The sequenced sample consisted of PBMCs or T cells enriched from blood (not recorded which). Receptor source: a man in his thirties or forties who had recovered from COVID-19.

This chain connects TRBV7-6 to TRBJ1-2; 9 positions match TRBD1. Germline V gene lookup returns CDR1 SGHVS and CDR2 FNYEAQ. This CDR3 has 14 residues. V shed 5 bases, J shed 8 bases, and the junction held 9 bases outside the gene matches. The CDR3 is CASSPGTGFEGYTF. Here the CDR3 DNA reads TGTGCCAGCAGCCCCGGGACAGGGTTTGAAGGCTACACCTTC.

The chain recombines TRBV5-1 with TRBJ2-7; D is uncertain. Trimming stripped 0 bases from V and 6 bases from J, with 13 bases between. The CDR3 spans 14 residues. Germline CDR1 and CDR2: SGHRS and YFSETQ. In DNA, the CDR3 is TGCGCCAGCAGCTTGGGCAGCCCTTCGGGCGAGCAGTACTTC. Translating gives CASSLGSPSGEQYF.

The chain has TRBV27 and TRBJ2-3, with 7 nucleotides matching TRBD1. Germline V gives CDR1 MNHEY, CDR2 SMNVEV (reference sequence). After removal of 2 bases from V and 6 bases from J, the junction contained 2 bases not matched to a gene. This CDR3 comprises 13 residues. The CDR3 DNA follows: TGTGCCAGCAGTTTAACCAGGGGGGATACGCAGTATTTT. The encoded protein is CASSLTRGDTQYF.

V is TRBV4-1 and J is TRBJ2-7; D gene unclear. This CDR3 is built from 15 residues. The V gene's germline CDR1 is MGHRA and CDR2 YSYEKL. Trimming removed 1 base at V and 3 bases at J, with 13 bases between. The CDR3 sequence is CASSQAEYGNYEQYF. CDR3 DNA sequence: TGCGCCAGCAGCCAAGCGGAGTACGGAAACTACGAGCAGTACTTC.

The rearrangement links TRBV2 to TRBJ2-2, with 8 bases that match TRBD1. Trimming took 6 bases from V and 4 from J; bases not matched to a gene: 7. Germline V gives CDR1 SNHLY, CDR2 FYNNEI. There are 15 residues in the CDR3. Here the CDR3 DNA reads TGTGCCAGCAGGCTGGGACAGGAGCCCACCGGGGAGCTGTTTTTT. Amino acids: CASRLGQEPTGELFF. Filled out from reference TRBV2 and TRBJ2-2, the complete variable domain reads EPEVTQTPSHQVTQMGQEVILRCVPISNHLYFYWYRQILGQKVEFLVSFYNNEISEKSEIFDDQFSVERPDGSNFTLKIRSTKLEDSAMYFCASRLGQEPTGELFFGEGSRLTVL.

This chain connects TRBV3-1 (or the pseudogene TRBV3-2) to TRBJ2-1; 10 bases match TRBD2. V shed 1 base and J 0 bases; nucleotides not matched to a gene: 9. The CDR3 totals 19 residues. Germline CDR1 is LGHDT and CDR2 is YNNKEL (reference sequence). The CDR3 reads CASSQGSAGGVSSYNEQFF. CDR3 coding DNA: TGTGCCAGCAGCCAAGGATCAGCGGGGGGGGTAAGCTCCTACAATGAGCAGTTCTTC.

The rearrangement uses TRBV11-3 and TRBJ2-1; D possibly corresponds to TRBD2 (6 bases). Germline CDR1 is SGHNT and CDR2 is YENEEA. CDR3 length equals 13 residues. The V end was cut by 4 bases, the J end by 7 bases, with 11 bases between. The CDR3 loop reads CASSSHGGNEQFF. CDR3 DNA sequence: TGTGCCAGCAGCTCCCACGGGGGTAATGAGCAGTTCTTC.

This clone appeared once. This chain links TRBV5-1 with TRBJ1-2; TRBD1 matches 7 bases. CDR3 length equals 14 residues. Germline assignment: CDR1 SGHRS and CDR2 YFSETQ. V lost 3 bases, J lost 2 bases, and 4 bases stayed unmatched. The CDR3 reads CASSSGTENYGYTF. CDR3 DNA: TGCGCCAGCAGCTCCGGGACAGAGAACTATGGCTACACCTTC. Complete variable domain (other parts from reference TRBV5-1 and TRBJ1-2): KAGVTQTPRYLIKTRGQQVTLSCSPISGHRSVSWYQQTPGQGLQFLFEYFSETQRNKGNFPGRFSGRQFSNSRSEMNVSTLELGDSALYLCASSSGTENYGYTFGSGTRLTVV.

The chain joins TRBV13 to TRBJ2-7; 7 nucleotides line up with TRBD1. The ends lost 0 bases at V and 5 bases at J; junction bases unmatched: 4. This CDR3 has 14 residues. Looked up from germline, CDR1 is PRHDT and CDR2 is FYEKMQ (reference sequence). CDR3 protein: CASSLGQGFNEQYF. The CDR3, as DNA: TGTGCCAGCAGCTTAGGACAGGGGTTCAACGAGCAGTACTTC. Full variable domain (rest looked up from reference TRBV13 and TRBJ2-7): AAGVIQSPRHLIKEKRETATLKCYPIPRHDTVYWYQQGPGQDPQFLISFYEKMQSDKGSIPDRFSAQQFSDYHSELNMSSLELGDSALYFCASSLGQGFNEQYFGPGTRLTVT.

The V call is TRBV9, the J call TRBJ2-2, with 10 bases aligning to TRBD1. The J segment lost 5 bases and the V segment lost 2 bases, leaving 6 bases of the junction unmatched. Germline V CDR1 and CDR2: SGDLS, YYNGEE. This CDR3 is built from 16 residues. This CDR3 reads CASSVALGQGTGELFF. The CDR3 region has the DNA TGTGCCAGCAGCGTGGCCCTGGGACAGGGGACCGGGGAGCTGTTTTTT.

This chain connects TRBV4-3 to TRBJ2-2; D gene unclear. The CDR3 runs to 13 residues. The germline gives CDR1 LGHNA, CDR2 YSLEER. The V end lost 5 bases, the J end lost 6 bases, and 10 bases lay between the germline ends. The CDR3 loop reads CASSYLASGELFF. The DNA of the CDR3 is TGCGCCAGCAGCTATCTCGCGTCCGGGGAGCTGTTTTTT.

The chain is built from TRBV15 and TRBJ2-7, with D possibly being TRBD1 (6 bases). The V end was cut by 3 bases, the J end by 1 base, with 16 bases between. The V gene's germline CDR1 is LNHNV and CDR2 YYDKDF (reference sequence). The CDR3 has 16 amino acids. The CDR3 bases are TGTGCCACCAGCAGTGTTAAGGGGGTATCATCCTACGAGCAGTACTTC. This translates into CATSSVKGVSSYEQYF.

In this sample, this clone turned up a few times. V is TRBV4-2 and J is TRBJ2-3; a weak D match, TRBD1 (6 bases). Trimming pared 3 bases from V and 0 bases from J, leaving 10 bases between. The CDR3 consists of 15 residues. Germline assignment: CDR1 LGHNA and CDR2 YNFKEQ. The chain's CDR3 is CASSQRQESTDTQYF. CDR3 sequence (DNA): TGTGCCAGCAGCCAGCGACAGGAAAGCACAGATACGCAGTATTTT.

V and J are TRBV3-1 (or the pseudogene TRBV3-2) and TRBJ1-2, with D possibly being TRBD1 (6 bases). Germline CDR1 reads LGHDT; CDR2 reads YNNKEL (reference sequence). The CDR3 consists of 14 residues. V lost 1 base to trimming and J lost 4 bases, with 10 bases between them. CDR3 protein: CASSQAKGGYGYTF. DNA of the CDR3: TGTGCCAGCAGCCAAGCGAAAGGGGGCTATGGCTACACCTTC.

There are many counts of this clone. V is TRBV6-4 and J is TRBJ2-1, with a possible D match to TRBD2 (7 bases). This CDR3 has 15 residues. V was cut by 0 bases and J by 9 bases, with 15 bases left in between. In germline, CDR1 is MRHNA, CDR2 SNTAGT. CDR3 bases: TGTGCCAGCAGTGACTCGTTCGGAGGGGGGGCTGAGCAGTTCTTC. Residues: CASSDSFGGGAEQFF.

The genes are TRBV9 and TRBJ1-2; D perhaps matches TRBD1 (6 bases). The germline CDR1 and CDR2 sequences are SGDLS and YYNGEE. The CDR3 is 16 residues long. The V and J ends lost 3 bases and 1 base respectively, with 16 bases between them. CDR3 residues: CASSAQLDSNNYGYTF. The DNA for the CDR3 is TGTGCCAGCAGCGCTCAATTGGACAGCAATAACTATGGCTACACCTTC.

Details on this clone: Other nucleotide sequences from this sample produce the same CDR3. V is TRBV5-8 and J is TRBJ2-5; 11 bases are shared with TRBD1. Germline CDR1 SGHTS, CDR2 YDEGEE. CDR3 length: 15 residues. V lost 0 bases and J lost 4; bases outside the gene matches: 2. CDR3 coding DNA: TGTGCCAGCAGCTTGGCCGGGACAGGGGGAGAGACCCAGTACTTC. This gives the protein CASSLAGTGGETQYF.

J is TRBJ1-1 and V is TRBV7-9, with D possibly matching TRBD1 (5 bases). The CDR3 is made up of 13 amino acids. The germline V gene encodes CDR1 SEHNR and CDR2 FQNEAQ (reference sequence). With 4 bases removed from V and 7 bases from J, the gap between germline ends came to 13 bases. CDR3 loop: CASSSKGNSEAFF. Here the CDR3 DNA reads TGTGCCAGCAGCTCTAAGGGGAATAGTGAAGCTTTCTTT.

The chain combines TRBV29-1 with TRBJ2-5; the D gene is possibly TRBD1 (6 bases). The CDR3 extends over 13 amino acids. Trimming pared 4 bases from V and 1 base from J, leaving 10 bases between. From germline, CDR1 is SQVTM and CDR2 ANQGSEA. The CDR3 DNA reads TGCAGCGTTGCACAGGGAACCCAAGAGACCCAGTACTTC. Its translation is CSVAQGTQETQYF.

This clone was seen once. This rearrangement joins TRBV5-1 to TRBJ1-5; 9 bases align to TRBD1. CDR3 size: 15 residues. With 3 bases clipped from V and 7 bases from J, the junction kept 8 bases outside the gene matches. Germline lookup yields CDR1 SGHRS and CDR2 YFSETQ. DNA of the CDR3: TGCGCCAGCAGCTATGGGACAGGGCTTAACCAGCCCCAGCATTTT. It is translated as CASSYGTGLNQPQHF. The full variable domain, with the rest looked up from reference TRBV5-1 and TRBJ1-5, is KAGVTQTPRYLIKTRGQQVTLSCSPISGHRSVSWYQQTPGQGLQFLFEYFSETQRNKGNFPGRFSGRQFSNSRSEMNVSTLELGDSALYLCASSYGTGLNQPQHFGDGTRLSIL.

The J gene is TRBJ2-2, the V gene TRBV2, with a possible D match to TRBD1 (6 bases). The germline V gene has CDR1 SNHLY and CDR2 FYNNEI. Trimming left V 8 bases short and J 7 bases short, with 14 bases between. CDR3 length: 13 residues. CDR3 coding DNA: TGTGCCAGCGTCATGGGGGCCGGCGGGGAGCTGTTTTTT. It encodes CASVMGAGGELFF.

This clone turned up a few times. The genes are TRBV6-5 and TRBJ1-2; 11 bases are a match to TRBD1. The J segment lost 8 bases and the V segment lost 6 bases, leaving 11 bases of the junction unmatched. The germline gives CDR1 MNHEY, CDR2 SVGAGI. This CDR3 comprises 15 residues. CDR3 sequence reads: CASSALRDRGKGYTF. CDR3 sequence (DNA): TGTGCCAGCAGCGCTCTCAGGGACAGGGGGAAGGGCTACACCTTC.

The V and J genes are TRBV10-3 and TRBJ1-5; weak D call: TRBD1 (6 bases). Germline values: CDR1 ENHRY, CDR2 SYGVKD. This CDR3 has 14 residues. Between the trimmed V and J ends, which lost 11 bases and 5 bases, there was a span of 19 bases. The CDR3 DNA sequence: TGTGCCCCCCACGAAACAGGGAACGATCAGCCCCAGCATTTT. Translated: CAPHETGNDQPQHF.

The rearrangement uses TRBV7-2 and TRBJ1-6; 7 bases are shared with TRBD1. Per the germline V gene, CDR1 is SGHTA and CDR2 is FQGNSA. V shed 1 base and J 9 bases; nucleotides not matched to a gene: 6. There are 15 residues in the CDR3. The CDR3: CASSLEQGVGSPLHF. The CDR3 DNA reads as TGTGCCAGCAGCTTAGAGCAGGGGGTAGGTTCACCCCTCCACTTT.

The chain has TRBV27 and TRBJ1-5, with no clear D. The germline V gene encodes CDR1 MNHEY and CDR2 SMNVEV (reference sequence). This CDR3 is built from 14 residues. Trimming took 6 bases from V and 5 from J, leaving 14 bases between them. CDR3 protein: CASSPQADHQPQHF. In DNA, the CDR3 is TGTGCCAGCAGCCCCCAGGCCGACCATCAGCCCCAGCATTTT.

CDR3 DNA: TGCAGCGTTCTGACCTACCCTACGAGGAGCTCCTACAATGAGCAGTTCTTC. It encodes CSVLTYPTRSSYNEQFF. The chain combines TRBV29-1 with TRBJ2-1; unclear D gene. From germline, CDR1 is SQVTM and CDR2 ANQGSEA. The ends were cut back, 5 bases at V and 0 bases at J, with 20 bases in the middle. The CDR3 covers 17 residues.